The sequence of this T cell receptor (beta chain) was determined in a study of T cell responses to AZD1222 COVID-19 vaccine. Across the whole study: Timing groups of about 4 and about 12 weeks for second doses were pooled.

The V and J ends lost 5 bases and 0 bases, in that order; junction bases with no gene match: 15. Germline assignment: CDR1 SEHNR and CDR2 FQNEAQ (reference sequence). This CDR3 has 19 residues. TCRdb's table, derived via immunoSEQ multiplex PCR, lists solely in-frame clones and lacks some. The table includes 90,000 to 120,000 clones, roughly 90% detected once. Findings and caveats of the study: Across spike, vaccine-associated CD4 TCRs were found, dominant at 160-218 and 743-854. The donor group comprised mostly white British people and more females; the analysis possibly underestimated clonal diversity.

Notes on this clone: As yet, its antigen is unknown.

The chain uses TRBV7-9 and TRBJ1-4; 7 bases are a match to TRBD1. Sequences were derived from peripheral blood, sampled on day 0 of AZD1222 vaccination. This sequence originates from an adult in good health. This chain's CDR3 is CASSNNYGTALSTNEKLFF. CDR3 bases: TGTGCCAGCAGCAATAACTACGGGACAGCCCTTTCAACTAATGAAAAACTGTTTTTT.